This T cell receptor (beta chain) was documented in a study of T cell responses to AZD1222 COVID-19 vaccine. Study findings and constraints: Repertoire sampling occurred only after the peak T cell response. Close to half of all spike-specific TCRs reportedly target regions of the variants that are unmutated.

Analysis merged second doses at about 4 or about 12 weeks. With regard to this clone: The antigen is not known.

The assay was immunoSEQ multiplex PCR, and TCRdb's table has in-frame clones only and misses some. This table has 120,000 to 150,000 clones, approximately 90% appearing once. Germline CDR1 is MNHEY and CDR2 is SMNVEV (reference sequence). This CDR3 contains 15 residues. V gave up 2 bases and J gave up 4 bases; unmatched junction bases: 3. The source is an adult who received the AZD1222 COVID-19 vaccine. The chain combines TRBV27 with TRBJ2-2; 8 positions agree with TRBD1. The sequencing used peripheral blood, collected 28 days after the second AZD1222 dose. The DNA of the CDR3 is TGTGCCAGCAGTTTACAAACAGGGGGCACCGGGGAGCTGTTTTTT. Encoded protein: CASSLQTGGTGELFF.